Below, one T cell receptor beta chain is given with its context. This clonotype was seen repeatedly, ten times or more. It has no known antigen specificity. No base-level quality is on record; no much larger clone is a single base apart. These data come from a study of identical twins (dated by TCRdb to 2016 to 2017). Concerning the study at large: The study deep-sequenced TCR alpha and beta repertoires from monozygotic twins, unrelated adults of various ages and cord blood to test whether fetal clonotypes persist. To rule out contamination, the twin experiments were replicated at different times with different library preparation protocols.

Every donor was a healthy Caucasian. The twin cohort consisted of three pairs of female monozygotic twins, all aged roughly 18 to 30 years. Positive isolation kits from Invitrogen were used to isolate the CD4+ and CD8+ T cell populations. Results and caveats for the whole study, not just this receptor: In beta out-of-frame sequences, excess twin sharing was weaker, because having fewer shared sequences lowered the signal-to-noise ratio. Compared with coincidental sharing between unrelated individuals, out-of-frame TCR alpha sequences shared between twins had an excess of sequences with low generation probability. Abundant cord blood beta clonotypes had fewer insertions, young adult naive repertoires showed a similar but weaker trend, and memory repertoires showed no such trend. Invariant T cells such as MAIT and iNKT could partly confound zero-insertion analyses, though diverse VJ usage argued against this for most clonotypes. Because the same donors could not be followed over many years, conclusions were based on cross-sectional statistical analysis. In monozygotic twins, out-of-frame TCR alpha sharing was systematically underestimated by recombination models, although the models agreed with sharing between unrelated individuals.

Library preparation employed 5' RACE. The run used an Illumina HiSeq 2000. A universal primer binding site was added through template switching, and the final cDNA carried a unique molecular identifier so that TCR cDNA molecules could be counted accurately. Specific primers in the conserved constant-segment region were used to synthesize first-strand cDNA for the TCR alpha and beta chains. To control for contamination, each cDNA library was double barcoded with a SMART-Mk sample barcode plus Illumina barcodes. Two successive PCR steps introduced TruSeq adapter sequences along with Illumina sample barcodes. Sequencing of the TCR alpha and beta cDNA libraries was done on the Illumina HiSeq platform using custom primers. In the authors' own workflow: Unique molecular identifiers were extracted from raw reads with MiGEC, and CDR3 positions were determined with MiXCR. For each individual, recombination models were inferred using an EM algorithm with the repgenHMM and IGoR tools. The tcR package in R was used for shared clonotype analysis, with sharing normalized by the product of cloneset sizes. To study raw recombination without the effects of thymic and clonal selection, out-of-frame nonproductive sequences were analyzed. The public reads were reprocessed in TCRdb via fastp at Q25 and MiXCR, keeping in-frame beta chains. Each record represents a unique CDR3 protein, reported with the most common genes and DNA among its rows. None of the V and J calls come from the authors' own analysis; TCRdb made them. The sample table records about 530,000 distinct CDR3 sequences; around 24% of these occur just once. Jointly, the top ten make up about 0.48% of the sample.

V is clipped by 4 bases and J by 2 bases, and the sequence between their germline boundaries is 11 bases long. Inclusive of the bounding cysteine and phenylalanine, the CDR3 is 15 residues long. The sequence is cut down to CDR3 DNA, 45 bases in frame from base 1. This same sample was also part of a study on yellow fever vaccine responses in identical twins. The second publication reports: According to the authors, the vaccine-induced T cell response in identical twins seemed to be partly convergent and partly specific to each individual. Focusing on identical twins, the study followed the T cell clones that responded to the vaccine, and did so with precision.

The sequencing sample was made of CD4+ T cells sorted from blood. This TCR derives from a woman aged 18-30 years in good health. Recombination linked TRBV12-3 or TRBV12-4 to TRBJ2-2; possibly the D gene is TRBD1, per 6 matching bases. CDR3 loop: CASSSRGLNTGELFF. Read as DNA, the sequence is TGTGCCAGCAGTTCCAGGGGTTTAAACACCGGGGAGCTGTTTTTT.